The clone carrying this T cell receptor beta chain was observed many times. The antigen remains undetermined. These data originate in a study of identical twins. Study-wide findings and caveats: Cross-sectional statistical analysis was relied on for the conclusions, without the same donors being followed. Twin-shared out-of-frame alpha sequences were enriched for low generation probability. High-abundance cord blood beta clonotypes had fewer insertions; memory repertoires showed none.

The germline V gene encodes CDR1 LGHDT and CDR2 YNNKEL (reference sequence). This CDR3 contains 15 residues. V shed 0 bases and J shed 8 bases, with 14 bases lying between them. One entry per CDR3 protein results from TCRdb running MiXCR on the 5' RACE reads. The data show 150,000 or so distinct CDR3 sequences, with 3.5% seen just once and 7% to 10% held by the top ten. The chain is built from TRBV3-1 and TRBJ2-1, with D possibly matching TRBD2 (5 bases). The sequence was collected from a man aged 18 to 30 in good health. Sequencing was performed on memory T cells sorted from blood. For the CDR3, the DNA is TGTGCCAGCAGCCAAGACCGCTGGGAGAGCGATGAGCAGTTCTTC. Translating gives CASSQDRWESDEQFF.